The next 16 T cell receptor beta chains were all read from a single sample in a study of blood T cell repertoires in COVID-19. Sequencing was performed with immunoSEQ multiplex PCR; in TCRdb, only in-frame clones are kept and a portion is missing. The sample shows 95,000 to 100,000 clones, 85% to 95% of them seen only once. Sequenced sample: peripheral blood. The receptors were sampled from a man between 45 and 60 years old with active COVID-19.

The chain couples TRBV19 to TRBJ2-7; tentatively, D is TRBD2 (6 bases). The CDR3 runs to 13 residues. The germline V gene has CDR1 LNHDA and CDR2 SQIVND (reference sequence). V dropped 7 bases and J dropped 4 bases, with 14 bases sitting between them. The CDR3 nucleotides read TGTGCCAGTACCGTGGGAGGAGGATACGAGCAGTACTTC. Protein sequence: CASTVGGGYEQYF. The full variable domain, completed using reference TRBV19 and TRBJ2-7, is DGGITQSPKYLFRKEGQNVTLSCEQNLNHDAMYWYRQDPGQGLRLIYYSQIVNDFQKGDIAEGYSVSREKKESFPLTVTSAQKNPTAFYLCASTVGGGYEQYFGPGTRLTVT.

The rearrangement links TRBV28 to TRBJ1-5, with D maybe TRBD1 (5 bases). The CDR3 loop spans 15 amino acids. Trimming pared 5 bases from V and 0 bases from J, leaving 11 bases between. Per the germline V gene, CDR1 is MDHEN and CDR2 is SYDVKM. In DNA, the CDR3 is TGTGCCAGCAGTGATCGGGACTATAGCAATCAGCCCCAGCATTTT. Translated: CASSDRDYSNQPQHF.

This clone was found once. This chain uses TRBV6-5 with TRBJ1-5, with a tentative D call TRBD1 (5 bases). Germline loops: CDR1 MNHEY, CDR2 SVGAGI. V lost 6 bases, J lost 2 bases, and 14 bases lay in between. The CDR3 loop spans 15 amino acids. The DNA of the CDR3 is TGTGCCAGCAGAAACTCAGGGATTGGCAATCAGCCCCAGCATTTT. Translation gives CASRNSGIGNQPQHF.

V usage is TRBV7-9 and J usage is TRBJ2-1; 8 positions match TRBD1. Germline CDR1 reads SEHNR; CDR2 reads FQNEAQ (reference sequence). The V and J ends lost 5 bases and 11 bases, in that order; junction bases with no gene match: 20. The CDR3 totals 17 residues. This chain's CDR3 is CASSTFPDREKLGKQFF. CDR3 DNA sequence: TGTGCCAGCAGCACTTTCCCGGACAGGGAGAAGTTAGGTAAGCAGTTCTTC.

CDR3 DNA sequence: TGCGCCAGCTCGGTAGGAGGCAACACTGAAGCTTTCTTT. Encoded protein: CASSVGGNTEAFF. J is TRBJ1-1 and V is TRBV5-1; D is undetermined. The germline gives CDR1 SGHRS, CDR2 YFSETQ. CDR3 length: 13 amino acids. Trimming cost V 7 bases and J 2 bases, with 12 bases left between them.

The chain's CDR3 is CASSPPGTGNTGELFF. The CDR3, as DNA: TGTGCCAGCTCACCCCCCGGGACAGGGAACACCGGGGAGCTGTTTTTT. The chain recombines TRBV18 with TRBJ2-2, with 8 bases lining up with TRBD1. This CDR3 is 16 amino acids long. Looked up from germline, CDR1 is KGHSH and CDR2 is LQKENI. Trimming removed 3 bases from V and 1 base from J; junction bases left unmatched: 4.

V gene TRBV7-2 combines with J gene TRBJ1-4; no reliable D call. The germline V and J ends were trimmed by 1 base and 6 bases, with 12 bases remaining between them. The germline V gene has CDR1 SGHTA and CDR2 FQGNSA. This CDR3 has 15 amino acids. The CDR3 coding sequence is TGTGCCAGCAGCTTAGTTTCGGGGAGCGATGAAAAACTGTTTTTT. Residues: CASSLVSGSDEKLFF.

The V and J genes are TRBV27 and TRBJ2-3; TRBD2 matches at 10 bases. Germline loops: CDR1 MNHEY, CDR2 SMNVEV (reference sequence). The CDR3 is 18 residues long. Unmatched junction bases numbered 18, after V lost 4 bases and J lost 8 bases. CDR3 bases: TGTGCCAGCAGTTCCACCCAACGAGCGGGGGGGCCAGTTGGTACGCAGTATTTT. Protein sequence: CASSSTQRAGGPVGTQYF.

V is TRBV9 and J is TRBJ1-4; TRBD1 matches at 8 bases. The CDR3 is made up of 15 amino acids. Unmatched junction bases numbered 5, after V lost 2 bases and J lost 5 bases. From germline, CDR1 is SGDLS and CDR2 YYNGEE. CDR3 nucleotides: TGTGCCAGCAGCGTCGGGCGACAGGGGAATGAAAAACTGTTTTTT. Translating it yields CASSVGRQGNEKLFF.

The chain carries TRBV19 and TRBJ1-2; TRBD1 matches at 9 bases. CDR1 is LNHDA and CDR2 is SQIVND in the germline V gene (reference sequence). The V segment lost 6 bases and the J segment 4 bases; nucleotides outside the gene matches: 3. This CDR3 has 13 residues. Here the CDR3 reads CASSQDRGYGYTF. CDR3 nucleotides: TGTGCCAGTAGCCAGGACAGGGGCTATGGCTACACCTTC.

This chain joins TRBV11-2 and TRBJ1-3; D may be TRBD1 (6 bases). Trimming took 5 bases from V and 4 from J, leaving 12 bases between them. The length of the CDR3 is 14 residues. CDR1 is SGHAT and CDR2 is FQNNGV in the germline V gene. The DNA of the CDR3 is TGTGCCAGCAGCCCGGGACATCGAGGAAACACCATATATTTT. Translated: CASSPGHRGNTIYF.

The chain uses TRBV18 and TRBJ2-5, with 9 bases aligning to TRBD1. V shed 3 bases, J shed 3 bases, and the junction held 2 bases outside the gene matches. The germline V gene has CDR1 KGHSH and CDR2 LQKENI. The CDR3 length is 14 residues. The CDR3 sequence: CASSPDRGEETQYF. CDR3 nucleotides: TGTGCCAGCTCACCGGACAGGGGCGAAGAGACCCAGTACTTC. The variable domain in full, with the rest retrieved from reference TRBV18 and TRBJ2-5, is NAGVMQNPRHLVRRRGQEARLRCSPMKGHSHVYWYRQLPEEGLKFMVYLQKENIIDESGMPKERFSAEFPKEGPSILRIQQVVRGDSAAYFCASSPDRGEETQYFGPGTRLLVL.

The rearrangement uses TRBV4-2 and TRBJ1-2; possibly TRBD1 for D (6 bases). V shed 0 bases and J shed 6 bases, with 11 bases lying between them. Germline V gene data show CDR1 as LGHNA and CDR2 as YNFKEQ. The CDR3 loop spans 14 amino acids. The CDR3 DNA reads as TGTGCCAGCAGCCAAGATTCGGGGGGCAATGGCTACACCTTC. Translation gives CASSQDSGGNGYTF.

The chain is built from TRBV3-1 (or the pseudogene TRBV3-2) and TRBJ1-1; D unresolved. V lost 1 base, J lost 6 bases, and 6 bases lay in between. The CDR3 covers 12 residues. Germline V gene lookup returns CDR1 LGHDT and CDR2 YNNKEL (reference sequence). In DNA, the CDR3 is TGTGCCAGCAGCCAAGCTACAGCTGAAGCTTTCTTT. Its protein product is CASSQATAEAFF.

J is TRBJ1-1 and V is TRBV27; TRBD1 might be the D (6 bases). Deletions cut 9 bases from V and 1 base from J, with 15 bases between. The CDR3 is made up of 14 amino acids. Germline assignment: CDR1 MNHEY and CDR2 SMNVEV (reference sequence). The CDR3 DNA follows: TGTGCCAGTTCGATTCGAGGGGGGAACACTGAAGCTTTCTTT. It translates to CASSIRGGNTEAFF.

Here the CDR3 reads CASSLGGVWNTEAFF. The CDR3, as DNA: TGTGCCAGCAGCCTGGGGGGGGTGTGGAACACTGAAGCTTTCTTT. The V call is TRBV3-1 (or the pseudogene TRBV3-2), the J call TRBJ1-1; possible D gene TRBD1, 5 bases. This CDR3 spans 15 amino acids. Trimming removed 4 bases at V and 1 base at J, with 13 bases between. From germline, CDR1 is LGHDT and CDR2 YNNKEL (reference sequence).